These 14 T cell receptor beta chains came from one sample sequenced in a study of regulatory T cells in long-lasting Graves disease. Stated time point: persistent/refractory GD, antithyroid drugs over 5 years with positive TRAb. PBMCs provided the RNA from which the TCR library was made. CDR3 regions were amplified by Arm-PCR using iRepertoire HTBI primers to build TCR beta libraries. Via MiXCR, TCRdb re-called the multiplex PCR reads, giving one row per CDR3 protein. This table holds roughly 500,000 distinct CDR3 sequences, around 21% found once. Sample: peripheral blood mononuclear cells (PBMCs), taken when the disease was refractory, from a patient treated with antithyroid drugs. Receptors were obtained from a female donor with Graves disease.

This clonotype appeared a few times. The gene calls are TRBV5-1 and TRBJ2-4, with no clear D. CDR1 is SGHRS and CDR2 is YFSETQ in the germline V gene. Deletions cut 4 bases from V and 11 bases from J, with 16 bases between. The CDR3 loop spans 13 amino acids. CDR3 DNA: TGCGCCAGCAGCGTTAGCCCCAGAGCTTTTCAGTACTTC. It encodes CASSVSPRAFQYF.

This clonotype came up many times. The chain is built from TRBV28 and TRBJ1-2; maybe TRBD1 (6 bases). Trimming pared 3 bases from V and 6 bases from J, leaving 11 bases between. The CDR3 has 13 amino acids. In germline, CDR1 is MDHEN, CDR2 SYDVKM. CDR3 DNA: TGTGCCAGCAGTTTCCGGGGGGCTGATGGCTACACCTTC. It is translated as CASSFRGADGYTF.

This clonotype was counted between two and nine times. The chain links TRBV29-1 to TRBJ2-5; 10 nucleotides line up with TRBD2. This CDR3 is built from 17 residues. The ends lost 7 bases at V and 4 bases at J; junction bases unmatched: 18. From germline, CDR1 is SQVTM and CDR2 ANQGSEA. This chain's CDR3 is CSALGVAGGKRGETQYF. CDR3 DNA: TGCAGCGCTCTCGGGGTAGCGGGAGGAAAAAGGGGAGAGACCCAGTACTTC. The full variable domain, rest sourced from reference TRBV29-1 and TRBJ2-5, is SAVISQKPSRDICQRGTSLTIQCQVDSQVTMMFWYRQQPGQSLTLIATANQGSEATYESGFVIDKFPISRPNLTFSTLTVSNMSPEDSSIYLCSALGVAGGKRGETQYFGPGTRLLVL.

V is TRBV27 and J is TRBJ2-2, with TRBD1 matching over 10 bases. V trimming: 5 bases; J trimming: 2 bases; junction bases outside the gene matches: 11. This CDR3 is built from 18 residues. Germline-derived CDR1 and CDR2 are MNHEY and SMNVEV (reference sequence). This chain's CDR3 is CASSPGQGFSFNTGELFF. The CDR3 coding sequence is TGTGCCAGCAGTCCGGGACAGGGGTTCTCCTTCAACACCGGGGAGCTGTTTTTT.

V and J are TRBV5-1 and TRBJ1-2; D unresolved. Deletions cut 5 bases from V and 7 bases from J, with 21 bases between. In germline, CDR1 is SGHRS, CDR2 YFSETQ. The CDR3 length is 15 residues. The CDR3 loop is CASRLGRAPIAGYTF. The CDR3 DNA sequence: TGCGCCAGCAGACTGGGTAGAGCACCTATCGCTGGCTACACCTTC.

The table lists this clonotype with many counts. The CDR3 nucleotides are TGTGCCAGCAGCTTAGGCGCCAGTCAAGAGACCCAGTACTTC. It translates to CASSLGASQETQYF. The chain employs TRBV13 and TRBJ2-5; D is uncertain. V was cut by 0 bases and J by 2 bases, with 7 bases left in between. Germline V lookup: CDR1 PRHDT, CDR2 FYEKMQ (reference sequence). CDR3 length: 14 residues.

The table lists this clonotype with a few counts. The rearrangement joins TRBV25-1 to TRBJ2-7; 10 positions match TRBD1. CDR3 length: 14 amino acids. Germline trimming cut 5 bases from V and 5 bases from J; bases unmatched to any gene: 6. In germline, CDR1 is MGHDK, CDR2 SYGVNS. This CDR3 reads CASSRTGQGNEQYF. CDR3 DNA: TGTGCCAGCAGTCGTACGGGACAGGGGAACGAGCAGTACTTC.

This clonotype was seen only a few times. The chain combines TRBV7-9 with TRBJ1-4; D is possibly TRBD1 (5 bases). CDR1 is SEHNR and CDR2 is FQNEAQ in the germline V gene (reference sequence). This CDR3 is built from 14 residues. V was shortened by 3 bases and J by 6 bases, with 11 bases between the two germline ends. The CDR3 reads CASSFSGPHEKLFF. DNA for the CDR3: TGTGCCAGCAGCTTCTCAGGGCCGCATGAAAAACTGTTTTTT. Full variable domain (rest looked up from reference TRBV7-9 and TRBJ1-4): DTGVSQNPRHKITKRGQNVTFRCDPISEHNRLYWYRQTLGQGPEFLTYFQNEAQLEKSRLLSDRFSAERPKGSFSTLEIQRTEQGDSAMYLCASSFSGPHEKLFFGSGTQLSVL.

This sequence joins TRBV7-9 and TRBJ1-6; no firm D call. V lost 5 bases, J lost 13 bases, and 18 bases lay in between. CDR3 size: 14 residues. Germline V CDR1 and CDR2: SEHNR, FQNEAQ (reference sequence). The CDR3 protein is CASSRTEGGSPLHF. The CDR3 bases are TGTGCCAGCAGCCGCACAGAAGGAGGTTCGCCCCTCCACTTT.

DNA of the CDR3: TGTGCCAGCAGTGAATGGACAGGGGTCGAGGAGCTGTTTTTT. Its translation is CASSEWTGVEELFF. The V and J genes are TRBV2 and TRBJ2-2; 9 bases line up with TRBD1. The germline gives CDR1 SNHLY, CDR2 FYNNEI. J was trimmed by 10 bases and V by 2 bases; bases with no gene match: 5. The CDR3 has 14 residues.

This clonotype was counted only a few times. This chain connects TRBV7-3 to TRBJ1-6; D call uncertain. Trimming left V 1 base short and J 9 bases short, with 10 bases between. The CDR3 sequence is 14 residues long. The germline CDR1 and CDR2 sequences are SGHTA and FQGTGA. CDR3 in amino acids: CASSLNGGRSPLHF. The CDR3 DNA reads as TGTGCCAGCAGCTTAAATGGCGGTCGTTCACCCCTCCACTTT.

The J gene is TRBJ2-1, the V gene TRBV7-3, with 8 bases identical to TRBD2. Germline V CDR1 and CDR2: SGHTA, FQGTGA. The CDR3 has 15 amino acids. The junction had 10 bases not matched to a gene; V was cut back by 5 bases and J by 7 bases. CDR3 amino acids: CASSLAPGGRNEQFF. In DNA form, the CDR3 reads TGTGCCAGCAGCCTCGCTCCGGGAGGGCGTAATGAGCAGTTCTTC. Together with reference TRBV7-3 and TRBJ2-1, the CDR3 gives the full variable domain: GAGVSQTPSNKVTEKGKYVELRCDPISGHTALYWYRQSLGQGPEFLIYFQGTGAADDSGLPNDRFFAVRPEGSVSTLKIQRTERGDSAVYLCASSLAPGGRNEQFFGPGTRLTVL.

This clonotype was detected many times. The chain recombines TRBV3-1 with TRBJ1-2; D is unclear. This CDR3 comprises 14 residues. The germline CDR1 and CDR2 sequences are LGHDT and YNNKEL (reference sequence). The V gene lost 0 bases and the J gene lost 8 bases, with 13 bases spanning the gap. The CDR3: CASSQDLLGRGYTF. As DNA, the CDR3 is TGTGCCAGCAGCCAAGATCTATTGGGTAGGGGCTACACCTTC.

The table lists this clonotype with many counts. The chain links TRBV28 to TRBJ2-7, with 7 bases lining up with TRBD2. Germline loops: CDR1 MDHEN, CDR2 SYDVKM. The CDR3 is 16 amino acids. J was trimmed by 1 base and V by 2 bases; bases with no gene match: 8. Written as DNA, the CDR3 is TGTGCCAGCAGTTTAAATGTTGGGGGAGGGTCCTACGAGCAGTACTTC. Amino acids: CASSLNVGGGSYEQYF.